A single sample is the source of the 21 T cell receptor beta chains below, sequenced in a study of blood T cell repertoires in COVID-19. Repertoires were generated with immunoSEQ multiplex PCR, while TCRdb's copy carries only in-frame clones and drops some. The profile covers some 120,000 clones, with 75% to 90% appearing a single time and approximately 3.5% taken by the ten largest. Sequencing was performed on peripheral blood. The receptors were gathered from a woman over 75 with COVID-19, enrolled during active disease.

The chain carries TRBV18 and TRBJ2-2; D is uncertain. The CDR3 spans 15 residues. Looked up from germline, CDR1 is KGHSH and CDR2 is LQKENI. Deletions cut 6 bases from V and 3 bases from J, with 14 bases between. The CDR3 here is CASSVSSPDTGELFF. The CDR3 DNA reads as TGTGCCAGCTCCGTGAGTAGCCCTGACACCGGGGAGCTGTTTTTT.

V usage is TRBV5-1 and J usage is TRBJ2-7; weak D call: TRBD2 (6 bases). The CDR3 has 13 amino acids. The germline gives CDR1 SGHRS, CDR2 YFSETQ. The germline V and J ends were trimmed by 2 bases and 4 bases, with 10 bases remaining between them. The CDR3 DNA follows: TGCGCCAGCAGCTTCGGTAGCGGATACGAGCAGTACTTC. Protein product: CASSFGSGYEQYF.

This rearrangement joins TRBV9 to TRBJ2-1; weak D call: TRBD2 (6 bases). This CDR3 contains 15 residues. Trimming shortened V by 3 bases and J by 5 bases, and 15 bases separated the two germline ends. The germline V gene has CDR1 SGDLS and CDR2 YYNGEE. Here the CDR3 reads CASSAHSGLNNEQFF. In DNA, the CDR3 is TGTGCCAGCAGCGCCCACTCGGGACTCAACAATGAGCAGTTCTTC.

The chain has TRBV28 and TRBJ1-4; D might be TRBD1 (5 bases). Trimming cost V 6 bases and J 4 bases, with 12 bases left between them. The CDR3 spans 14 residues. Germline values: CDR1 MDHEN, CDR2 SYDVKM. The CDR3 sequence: CASRGGWLNEKLFF. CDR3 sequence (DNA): TGTGCCAGCAGGGGGGGGTGGCTTAATGAAAAACTGTTTTTT.

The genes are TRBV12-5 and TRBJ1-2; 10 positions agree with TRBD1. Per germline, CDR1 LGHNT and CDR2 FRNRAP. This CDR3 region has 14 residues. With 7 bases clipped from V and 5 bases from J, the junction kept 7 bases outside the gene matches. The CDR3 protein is CASAPGQGIYGYTF. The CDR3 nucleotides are TGTGCTAGTGCACCGGGACAGGGGATTTATGGCTACACCTTC.

CDR3 nucleotide sequence: TGTGCCACACGAAAATGGCTGAACACTGAAGCTTTCTTT. Translating it yields CATRKWLNTEAFF. The chain uses TRBV28 and TRBJ1-1, with D unresolved. The length of the CDR3 is 13 residues. Germline V lookup: CDR1 MDHEN, CDR2 SYDVKM. The V end lost 10 bases, the J end lost 0 bases, and 12 bases lay between the germline ends.

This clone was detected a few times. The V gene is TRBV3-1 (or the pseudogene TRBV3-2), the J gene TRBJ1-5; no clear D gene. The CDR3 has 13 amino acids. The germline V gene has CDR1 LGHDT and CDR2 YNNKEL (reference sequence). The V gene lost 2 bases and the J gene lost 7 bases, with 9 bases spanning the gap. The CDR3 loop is CASSQSVRQPQHF. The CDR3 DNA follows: TGTGCCAGCAGCCAATCGGTAAGACAGCCCCAGCATTTT.

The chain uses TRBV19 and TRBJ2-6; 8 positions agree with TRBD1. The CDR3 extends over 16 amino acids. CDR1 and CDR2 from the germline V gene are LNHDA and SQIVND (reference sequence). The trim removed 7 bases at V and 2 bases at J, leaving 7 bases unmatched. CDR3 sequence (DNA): TGTGCCAGTATCCGAGGACAGGGAGCTGGGGCCAACGTCCTGACTTTC. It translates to CASIRGQGAGANVLTF.

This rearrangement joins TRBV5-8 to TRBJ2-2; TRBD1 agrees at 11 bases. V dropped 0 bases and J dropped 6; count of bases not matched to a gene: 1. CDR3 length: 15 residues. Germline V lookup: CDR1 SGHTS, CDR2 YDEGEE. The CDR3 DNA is TGTGCCAGCAGCTTGGCGGGACAGGGGGCCGGGGAGCTGTTTTTT. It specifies CASSLAGQGAGELFF. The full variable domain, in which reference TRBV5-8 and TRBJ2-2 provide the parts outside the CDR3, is EAGVTQSPTHLIKTRGQQATLRCSPISGHTSVYWYQQALGLGLQFLLWYDEGEERNRGNFPPRFSGRQFPNYSSELNVNALELEDSALYLCASSLAGQGAGELFFGEGSRLTVL.

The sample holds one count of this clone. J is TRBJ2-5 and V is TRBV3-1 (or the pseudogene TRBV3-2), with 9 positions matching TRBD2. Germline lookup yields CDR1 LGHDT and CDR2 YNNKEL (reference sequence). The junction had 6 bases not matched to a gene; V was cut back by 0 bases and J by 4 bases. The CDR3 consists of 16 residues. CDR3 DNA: TGTGCCAGCAGCCAAGAGATAGCGGGAGTAGGAGAGACCCAGTACTTC. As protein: CASSQEIAGVGETQYF.

CDR3 DNA: TGTGCCACCAGTGAGACCTACAGGGTTGATGGGGCCAACGTCCTGACTTTC. Translated: CATSETYRVDGANVLTF. V usage is TRBV24-1 and J usage is TRBJ2-6; TRBD1 is a possible D gene (6 bases). The germline CDR1 and CDR2 sequences are KGHDR and SFDVKD. The CDR3 is made up of 17 amino acids. Trimming shortened V by 4 bases and J by 3 bases, and 15 bases separated the two germline ends.

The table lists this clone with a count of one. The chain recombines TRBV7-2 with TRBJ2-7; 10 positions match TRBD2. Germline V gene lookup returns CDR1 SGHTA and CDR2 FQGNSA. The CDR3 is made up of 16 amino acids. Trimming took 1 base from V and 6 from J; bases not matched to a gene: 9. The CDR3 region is CASSLDSGRAFSEQYF. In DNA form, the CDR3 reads TGTGCCAGCAGCTTAGACAGCGGGAGGGCCTTTTCCGAGCAGTACTTC.

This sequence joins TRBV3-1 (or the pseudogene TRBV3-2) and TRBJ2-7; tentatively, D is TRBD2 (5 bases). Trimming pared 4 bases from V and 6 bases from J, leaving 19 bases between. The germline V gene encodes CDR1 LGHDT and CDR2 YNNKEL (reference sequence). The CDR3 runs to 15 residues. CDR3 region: CASSLKREDQSEQYF. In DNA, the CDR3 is TGTGCCAGCAGCCTTAAACGGGAAGATCAGTCCGAGCAGTACTTC.

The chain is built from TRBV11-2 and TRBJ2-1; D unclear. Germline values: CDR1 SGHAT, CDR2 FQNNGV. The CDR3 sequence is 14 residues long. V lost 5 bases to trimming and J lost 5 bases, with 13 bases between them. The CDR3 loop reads CASSPQPADNEQFF. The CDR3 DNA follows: TGTGCCAGCAGCCCACAACCCGCCGACAATGAGCAGTTCTTC.

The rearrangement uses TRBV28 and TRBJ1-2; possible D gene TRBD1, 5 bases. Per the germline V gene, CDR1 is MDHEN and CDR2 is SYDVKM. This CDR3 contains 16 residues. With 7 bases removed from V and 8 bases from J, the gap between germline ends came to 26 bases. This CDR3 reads CASTSRVSYSSWGYTF. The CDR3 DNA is TGTGCCAGCACCAGCAGGGTCAGTTACTCGTCCTGGGGCTACACCTTC.

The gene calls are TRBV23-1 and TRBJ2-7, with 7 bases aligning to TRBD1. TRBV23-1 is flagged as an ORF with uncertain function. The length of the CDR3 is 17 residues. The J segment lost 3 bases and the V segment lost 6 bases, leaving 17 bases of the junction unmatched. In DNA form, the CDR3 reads TGCGCCAGCAGAGACAGGGAACGAAGTGGCGGTCTCTACGAGCAGTACTTC. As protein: CASRDRERSGGLYEQYF.

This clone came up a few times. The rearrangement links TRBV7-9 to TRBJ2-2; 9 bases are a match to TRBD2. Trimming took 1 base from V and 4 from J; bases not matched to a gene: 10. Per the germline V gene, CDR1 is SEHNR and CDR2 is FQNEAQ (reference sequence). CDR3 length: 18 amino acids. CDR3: CASSLVLAGGPGTGELFF. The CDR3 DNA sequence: TGTGCCAGCAGCTTAGTATTGGCGGGAGGGCCTGGCACCGGGGAGCTGTTTTTT.

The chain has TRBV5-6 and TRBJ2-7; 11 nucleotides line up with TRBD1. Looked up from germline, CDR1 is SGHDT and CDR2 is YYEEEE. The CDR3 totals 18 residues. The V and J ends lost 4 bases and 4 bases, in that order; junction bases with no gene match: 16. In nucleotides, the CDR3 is TGTGCCAGCAGCGACGGGACAGGGGGACTTTCACGACTTTACGAGCAGTACTTC. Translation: CASSDGTGGLSRLYEQYF.

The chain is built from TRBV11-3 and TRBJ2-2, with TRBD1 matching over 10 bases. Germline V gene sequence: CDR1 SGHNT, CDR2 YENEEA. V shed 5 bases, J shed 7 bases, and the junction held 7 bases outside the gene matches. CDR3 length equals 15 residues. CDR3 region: CASSLGTGVGGELFF. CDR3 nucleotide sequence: TGTGCCAGCAGCCTCGGGACAGGGGTAGGCGGGGAGCTGTTTTTT.

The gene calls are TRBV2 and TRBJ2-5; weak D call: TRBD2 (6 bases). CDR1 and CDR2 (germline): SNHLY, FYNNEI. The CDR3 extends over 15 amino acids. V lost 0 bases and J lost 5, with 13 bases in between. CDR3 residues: CASSEARGSWETQYF. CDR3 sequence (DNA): TGTGCCAGCAGTGAAGCGCGGGGTAGTTGGGAGACCCAGTACTTC.

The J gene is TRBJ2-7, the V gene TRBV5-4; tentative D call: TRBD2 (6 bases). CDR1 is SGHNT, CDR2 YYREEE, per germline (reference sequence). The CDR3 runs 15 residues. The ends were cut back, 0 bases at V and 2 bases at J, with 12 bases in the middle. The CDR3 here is CASSLGGSGAYEQYF. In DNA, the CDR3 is TGTGCCAGCAGCTTGGGGGGTAGCGGTGCCTACGAGCAGTACTTC.